These 20 T cell receptor beta chains share one sample of origin, sequenced in a study of beta chain features in type 1 diabetes. The sequenced template was cDNA made from the entire isolated RNA. Assay used: immunoSEQ multiplex PCR; TCRdb lists only in-frame clones, some missing. The sample records about 320,000 clones, approximately 15% being singletons. Sequences were obtained from central memory CD4+ T cells from blood. All receptors come from a man aged 30 to 45 in good health.

The chain carries TRBV7-2 and TRBJ1-2; weak D call: TRBD1 (6 bases). V was clipped by 1 base and J by 8 bases, with 14 bases between them. The CDR3 runs to 14 residues. CDR1 and CDR2 from the germline V gene are SGHTA and FQGNSA. CDR3 amino acids: CASSLVGGGRGYTF. CDR3 in DNA: TGTGCCAGCAGCTTAGTGGGCGGGGGCCGAGGCTACACCTTC.

The chain joins TRBV18 to TRBJ2-3; D possibly corresponds to TRBD2 (5 bases). The V gene's germline CDR1 is KGHSH and CDR2 LQKENI. V was trimmed by 1 base and J by 3 bases, leaving 8 bases between them. There are 14 residues in the CDR3. Here the CDR3 DNA reads TGTGCCAGCTCACCACTTGGGAGAACAGATACGCAGTATTTT. Translated: CASSPLGRTDTQYF. The full variable domain, completed using reference TRBV18 and TRBJ2-3, is NAGVMQNPRHLVRRRGQEARLRCSPMKGHSHVYWYRQLPEEGLKFMVYLQKENIIDESGMPKERFSAEFPKEGPSILRIQQVVRGDSAAYFCASSPLGRTDTQYFGPGTRLTVL.

This clone showed up just a few times. The chain has TRBV9 and TRBJ2-7; 9 bases line up with TRBD1. This CDR3 comprises 17 residues. V shed 4 bases and J 5 bases; nucleotides not matched to a gene: 16. Germline V gene lookup returns CDR1 SGDLS and CDR2 YYNGEE. CDR3 in amino acids: CASSLDRGFSDSDEQYF. The CDR3 DNA reads as TGTGCCAGCAGCTTGGACAGGGGTTTCTCGGATTCGGACGAGCAGTACTTC.

This clone has more than one count but fewer than ten. The gene calls are TRBV21-1 and TRBJ2-7; the DNA was not compared with TRBD1, the D call given in the table. TRBV21-1 is an annotated pseudogene. The CDR3 has 20 residues. CDR3 sequence reads: CASSKDVRTGDKISSYEQYV. The CDR3 bases are TGTGCCAGCAGCAAAGACGTCAGGACAGGGGACAAAATAAGCTCCTACGAGCAGTACGTC.

This clone was detected only a few times. This specimen includes other DNA sequences encoding the same CDR3. V is TRBV4-3 and J is TRBJ2-7; 11 bases match TRBD1. Germline V CDR1 and CDR2: LGHNA, YSLEER. There are 16 residues in the CDR3. The junction had 5 bases not matched to a gene; V was cut back by 0 bases and J by 4 bases. CDR3 region: CASSQEPGQGGYEQYF. The CDR3 bases are TGCGCCAGCAGCCAAGAACCGGGACAGGGGGGTTACGAGCAGTACTTC.

There are a few counts of this clone. The chain carries TRBV5-4 and TRBJ2-5; possible D gene TRBD2, 7 bases. This CDR3 contains 14 residues. V gave up 3 bases and J gave up 3 bases, with 12 bases separating them. The germline CDR1 and CDR2 sequences are SGHNT and YYREEE (reference sequence). In DNA form, the CDR3 reads TGTGCCAGCAGCTCTACAGGGAGGGAAGAGACCCAGTACTTC. Translation: CASSSTGREETQYF.

The rearrangement links TRBV4-1 to TRBJ1-2; D ambiguous. This CDR3 comprises 14 residues. V lost 1 base and J lost 2, with 8 bases in between. CDR1 and CDR2 from the germline V gene are MGHRA and YSYEKL. The CDR3 bases are TGCGCCAGCAGCCAAGGGGTTCGGAACTATGGCTACACCTTC. Translated: CASSQGVRNYGYTF.

This clone has just a few counts. J is TRBJ2-2 and V is TRBV27; TRBD1 might be the D (6 bases). V gave up 2 bases and J gave up 7 bases, with 11 bases separating them. The CDR3 contains 14 residues. The germline CDR1 and CDR2 sequences are MNHEY and SMNVEV (reference sequence). CDR3 sequence: CASSLTGPFGELFF. The CDR3 DNA sequence: TGTGCCAGCAGTTTAACAGGGCCTTTCGGGGAGCTGTTTTTT.

This clone was picked up a small number of times. V and J are TRBV4-1 and TRBJ2-2; D gene uncertain. Trimming pared 3 bases from V and 6 bases from J, leaving 8 bases between. Germline lookup yields CDR1 MGHRA and CDR2 YSYEKL. This CDR3 has 13 amino acids. The CDR3 protein is CASSQVVSGELFF. Here the CDR3 DNA reads TGCGCCAGCAGCCAGGTCGTATCCGGGGAGCTGTTTTTT.

V and J are TRBV7-9 and TRBJ1-2, with 12 nucleotides matching TRBD1. The ends lost 3 bases at V and 8 bases at J; junction bases unmatched: 4. CDR3 size: 14 residues. Germline V gives CDR1 SEHNR, CDR2 FQNEAQ (reference sequence). DNA for the CDR3: TGTGCCAGCAGCTTGGGACAGGGGGCCGAGGGCTACACCTTC. Protein sequence: CASSLGQGAEGYTF.

This clone was detected only a few times. V usage is TRBV19 and J usage is TRBJ2-6; tentatively, D is TRBD1 (6 bases). This CDR3 comprises 15 residues. The V and J ends lost 4 bases and 4 bases respectively, with 11 bases between them. Germline V gene lookup returns CDR1 LNHDA and CDR2 SQIVND (reference sequence). CDR3 protein: CASSTQGYGANVLTF. CDR3 nucleotides: TGTGCCAGTAGTACCCAGGGGTACGGGGCCAACGTCCTGACTTTC.

This clone was recorded many times. The V and J genes are TRBV18 and TRBJ2-5; the D gene is possibly TRBD1 (5 bases). V was clipped by 3 bases and J by 4 bases, with 9 bases between them. The CDR3 has 13 residues. Germline loops: CDR1 KGHSH, CDR2 LQKENI. CDR3 DNA sequence: TGTGCCAGCTCACCCCCAGGGCGAGAGACCCAGTACTTC. Protein: CASSPPGRETQYF.

This clone was detected ten times or more. This chain connects TRBV2 to TRBJ2-3; D is perhaps TRBD1 (6 bases). The V gene's germline CDR1 is SNHLY and CDR2 FYNNEI. V was cut by 4 bases and J by 1 base, with 6 bases left in between. This CDR3 comprises 13 residues. Written as DNA, the CDR3 is TGTGCCAGCAGTGGACAGGGCACAGATACGCAGTATTTT. This gives the protein CASSGQGTDTQYF. Variable domain in full (rest from reference TRBV2 and TRBJ2-3): EPEVTQTPSHQVTQMGQEVILRCVPISNHLYFYWYRQILGQKVEFLVSFYNNEISEKSEIFDDQFSVERPDGSNFTLKIRSTKLEDSAMYFCASSGQGTDTQYFGPGTRLTVL.

The genes are TRBV7-9 and TRBJ1-1, with 8 bases identical to TRBD1. There are 15 residues in the CDR3. Trimming at V came to 3 bases and at J to 2 bases, leaving 5 bases not matched to a gene. Germline V gene sequence: CDR1 SEHNR, CDR2 FQNEAQ (reference sequence). CDR3 sequence reads: CASSFDRGLNTEAFF. In DNA, the CDR3 is TGTGCCAGCAGCTTCGACAGGGGCTTAAACACTGAAGCTTTCTTT.

This clone was counted between two and nine times. This chain joins TRBV6-6 and TRBJ1-1; no clear D. V was clipped by 7 bases and J by 0 bases, with 3 bases between them. Germline-derived CDR1 and CDR2 are MNHNY and SVGAGI (reference sequence). This CDR3 region has 11 residues. The CDR3 sequence is CASIMNTEAFF. The CDR3 DNA reads as TGTGCCAGCATTATGAACACTGAAGCTTTCTTT.

The J gene is TRBJ2-7, the V gene TRBV6-5; either TRBD1 or TRBD2 may supply D (5 bases each). CDR1 is MNHEY, CDR2 SVGAGI, per germline. This CDR3 region has 15 residues. The ends were cut back, 5 bases at V and 0 bases at J, with 14 bases in the middle. The CDR3: CASSPGQATSYEQYV. The CDR3 DNA reads as TGTGCCAGCAGTCCGGGGCAGGCAACCTCCTACGAGCAGTACGTC.

This clone showed up just a few times. The rearrangement links TRBV9 to TRBJ2-5, with 12 bases identical to TRBD2. CDR1 SGDLS and CDR2 YYNGEE come from the germline V gene. The CDR3 sequence is 16 residues long. With 4 bases clipped from V and 5 bases from J, the junction kept 9 bases outside the gene matches. CDR3 nucleotides: TGTGCCAGCAGCCGAAATAGACTAGCGGGGGTGGAGACCCAGTACTTC. This sequence encodes CASSRNRLAGVETQYF.

In this sample, this clone turned up a few times. This chain connects TRBV5-4 to TRBJ1-1; 7 positions match TRBD1. The V segment lost 5 bases and the J segment 2 bases; nucleotides outside the gene matches: 6. The CDR3 spans 14 residues. Germline V CDR1 and CDR2: SGHNT, YYREEE (reference sequence). The CDR3 coding sequence is TGTGCCAGCAGTCCGACAGGGCGTAACACTGAAGCTTTCTTT. Translated, it gives CASSPTGRNTEAFF. Complete variable domain (other parts from reference TRBV5-4 and TRBJ1-1): ETGVTQSPTHLIKTRGQQVTLRCSSQSGHNTVSWYQQALGQGPQFIFQYYREEENGRGNFPPRFSGLQFPNYSSELNVNALELDDSALYLCASSPTGRNTEAFFGQGTRLTVV.

This clone was picked up a small number of times. The V and J genes are TRBV7-2 and TRBJ2-7; 7 bases match TRBD1. Trimming at V came to 5 bases and at J to 1 base, leaving 8 bases not matched to a gene. The germline V gene has CDR1 SGHTA and CDR2 FQGNSA. The CDR3 loop spans 15 amino acids. The DNA for the CDR3 is TGTGCCAGCAGCGGCCCGCGACAGGGATCCTACGAGCAGTACTTC. Encoded protein: CASSGPRQGSYEQYF.

The chain has TRBV7-8 and TRBJ2-5; D is ambiguous. Germline loops: CDR1 SGHVS, CDR2 FQNEAQ. This CDR3 contains 14 residues. Trimming cost V 5 bases and J 4 bases, with 14 bases left between them. DNA for the CDR3: TGTGCCAGCAGCCCAGACGGTGCGTCAGAGACCCAGTACTTC. Its protein is CASSPDGASETQYF.